Each of the 18 T cell receptor beta chains below was sequenced from the same sample in a study of regulatory T cells in long-lasting Graves disease. Both iRepertoire HTBI primers and Arm-PCR of CDR3 regions were used to build the TCR beta libraries. In TCRdb, the multiplex PCR reads were re-called with MiXCR into one record per CDR3 protein. The table records some 300,000 distinct CDR3 sequences, around a fifth of them present only once. Time point reported: persistent/refractory GD, antithyroid drugs over 5 years with positive TRAb. Isolated PBMC RNA provided the starting material for the TCR library. The input for sequencing was peripheral blood mononuclear cells (PBMCs), taken when the disease was refractory, from a patient treated with antithyroid drugs. The source of these receptors is a female donor with Graves disease.

The sample holds many counts of this clonotype. V gene TRBV7-2 combines with J gene TRBJ2-5; 16 bases agree with TRBD2. This CDR3 is built from 18 residues. Losses at the gene ends were 5 bases for V and 5 bases for J; bases not matched to a gene: 11. CDR1 and CDR2 (germline): SGHTA, FQGNSA. The CDR3, as DNA: TGTGCCAGCAGCCAGGGGGGACTAGCGGGAGGGCCGAGGGAGACCCAGTACTTC. Translating it yields CASSQGGLAGGPRETQYF.

The chain uses TRBV14 and TRBJ2-5; D may be TRBD1 (5 bases). The CDR3 loop spans 14 amino acids. The germline CDR1 and CDR2 sequences are SGHDN and FVKESK. Trimming took off 1 base at V and 5 bases at J, with 11 bases between the two ends. CDR3 protein: CASSQVAGKETQYF. DNA for the CDR3: TGTGCCAGCAGCCAAGTTGCAGGGAAGGAGACCCAGTACTTC. Together with reference TRBV14 and TRBJ2-5, the CDR3 gives the full variable domain: EAGVTQFPSHSVIEKGQTVTLRCDPISGHDNLYWYRRVMGKEIKFLLHFVKESKQDESGMPNNRFLAERTGGTYSTLKVQPAELEDSGVYFCASSQVAGKETQYFGPGTRLLVL.

The chain is built from TRBV27 and TRBJ2-1; TRBD2 aligns across 11 bases. CDR1 is MNHEY, CDR2 SMNVEV, per germline (reference sequence). V lost 4 bases, J lost 10 bases, and 9 bases stayed unmatched. This CDR3 region has 15 residues. The CDR3 sequence is CASSSALAGVSEQFF. The CDR3 nucleotides read TGTGCCAGCAGTTCCGCACTAGCGGGAGTGTCGGAGCAGTTCTTC.

This clonotype turned up a few times. The chain uses TRBV4-1 and TRBJ1-4, with 7 bases fitting TRBD1. Germline lookup yields CDR1 MGHRA and CDR2 YSYEKL. This CDR3 is 15 amino acids long. After removal of 1 base from V and 7 bases from J, the junction contained 6 bases not matched to a gene. DNA for the CDR3: TGCGCCAGCAGCCAAGCCGAGGGGGCAGGTGAAAAACTGTTTTTT. As protein: CASSQAEGAGEKLFF.

This clonotype was counted only a few times. The chain couples TRBV6-2 or TRBV6-3 to TRBJ2-1; TRBD1 agrees at 10 bases. The trim removed 0 bases at V and 7 bases at J, leaving 6 bases unmatched. There are 16 residues in the CDR3. Per the germline V gene, CDR1 is MNHEY and CDR2 is SVGEGT. The CDR3 is CASSYSRTGGVNEQFF. CDR3 bases: TGTGCCAGCAGTTACTCGAGGACAGGGGGGGTTAATGAGCAGTTCTTC.

This rearrangement joins TRBV7-8 to TRBJ1-5; D may be TRBD1 (5 bases). This CDR3 region has 14 residues. The ends were cut back, 2 bases at V and 5 bases at J, with 10 bases in the middle. Looked up from germline, CDR1 is SGHVS and CDR2 is FQNEAQ. This chain's CDR3 is CASSLSTGDQPQHF. The CDR3 region has the DNA TGTGCCAGCAGCTTATCAACAGGCGATCAGCCCCAGCATTTT.

This clonotype was picked up a small number of times. The genes are TRBV7-2 and TRBJ2-6; D remains unclear. V lost 2 bases and J 0 bases, leaving 5 bases between the germline ends. From germline, CDR1 is SGHTA and CDR2 FQGNSA. The CDR3 covers 15 residues. The DNA of the CDR3 is TGTGCCAGCAGCTTATGGCACTCTGGGGCCAACGTCCTGACTTTC. This gives the protein CASSLWHSGANVLTF.

The table lists this clonotype with many counts. The rearrangement links TRBV2 to TRBJ2-5, with D maybe TRBD1 (6 bases). Trimming cost V 6 bases and J 2 bases, with 13 bases left between them. CDR1 and CDR2 from the germline V gene are SNHLY and FYNNEI. The CDR3 has 14 amino acids. In nucleotides, the CDR3 is TGTGCCAGCAGGAAGGACAGCATACAAGAGACCCAGTACTTC. This codes for CASRKDSIQETQYF.

This clonotype was observed at least ten times. The chain is built from TRBV7-9 and TRBJ1-6; D is undetermined. The CDR3 is 12 residues long. V dropped 1 base and J dropped 7 bases, with 2 bases sitting between them. The V gene's germline CDR1 is SEHNR and CDR2 FQNEAQ (reference sequence). DNA for the CDR3: TGTGCCAGCAGCTTAGAGAATTCACCCCTCCACTTT. Its translation is CASSLENSPLHF.

This chain joins TRBV7-9 and TRBJ1-5; no clear D gene. Germline V gene lookup returns CDR1 SEHNR and CDR2 FQNEAQ (reference sequence). The V gene lost 3 bases and the J gene lost 5 bases, with 5 bases spanning the gap. CDR3 length: 12 residues. CDR3 sequence: CASSFLDQPQHF. The CDR3 DNA follows: TGTGCCAGCAGCTTTTTGGATCAGCCCCAGCATTTT.

This clonotype occurred many times. This chain joins TRBV7-3 and TRBJ1-1; D gene unclear. Looked up from germline, CDR1 is SGHTA and CDR2 is FQGTGA. V was clipped by 5 bases and J by 5 bases, with 12 bases between them. The CDR3 is 13 amino acids. CDR3 amino acids: CASSPGRMTEAFF. The CDR3 DNA reads TGTGCCAGCAGCCCCGGAAGGATGACTGAAGCTTTCTTT.

The chain has TRBV4-1 and TRBJ2-2, with D possibly being TRBD1 (6 bases). Germline CDR1 and CDR2: MGHRA and YSYEKL. The length of the CDR3 is 17 residues. V was clipped by 1 base and J by 6 bases, with 18 bases between them. The CDR3 DNA reads TGCGCCAGCAGCCAAGGTCCCACAGGGAAGTATCCCGGGGAGCTGTTTTTT. It is translated as CASSQGPTGKYPGELFF.

The sample holds many counts of this clonotype. The junction differs from germline at one of its ends, possibly a read error. The gene calls are TRBV3-1 and TRBJ1-2; a possible D gene is TRBD1 (5 bases). This CDR3 is 13 amino acids long. The germline V gene has CDR1 LGHDT and CDR2 YNNKEL (reference sequence). The CDR3 DNA is TGTGCCAGCAGCCAAGTAGGGGACTACGGCTACACCTTC. Amino acid sequence: CASSQVGDYGYTF.

A word on this clonotype: One junction end disagrees with the germline gene, perhaps due to a read error. The chain combines TRBV6-9 with TRBJ1-1, with a weak D call TRBD1 (5 bases). Germline V gene data show CDR1 as MNHGY and CDR2 as SVAAGI. This CDR3 is 14 amino acids long. Here the CDR3 DNA reads TGTGCCAGCAGTTATTATGAGGGGAACACTGGAGCTTTCTTT. Protein: CASSYYEGNTGAFF.

The J gene is TRBJ2-2, the V gene TRBV18, with D possibly matching TRBD2 (5 bases). Trimming pared 2 bases from V and 0 bases from J, leaving 10 bases between. Germline assignment: CDR1 KGHSH and CDR2 LQKENI. CDR3 length: 16 amino acids. As DNA, the CDR3 is TGTGCCAGCTCACCAGAGGGAGTCCCGAACACCGGGGAGCTGTTTTTT. Amino acid sequence: CASSPEGVPNTGELFF.

This clonotype appeared a few times. The junction does not match germline at one end; this may be a read error. This chain joins TRBV7-7 and TRBJ2-5; 13 bases match TRBD2. Germline CDR1 is SSHAT and CDR2 is FNYEAQ (reference sequence). The CDR3 is made up of 17 amino acids. CDR3: CASSPQLAGGDQETQYF. The DNA of the CDR3 is TGTGCTAGCAGCCCCCAACTAGCGGGAGGGGACCAAGAGACCCAGTACTTC.

This clonotype was counted many times. The genes are TRBV30 and TRBJ1-6; 8 bases agree with TRBD1. The V gene's germline CDR1 is GTSNPN and CDR2 SVGIG (reference sequence). This CDR3 has 14 amino acids. V lost 2 bases, J lost 7 bases, and 4 bases stayed unmatched. The CDR3 sequence is CAWSWDRHNSPLHF. In DNA, the CDR3 is TGTGCCTGGAGTTGGGACAGGCACAATTCACCCCTCCACTTT.

The table lists this clonotype with many counts. Here the CDR3 reads CASSPYLVGSPRASERETQYF. CDR3 nucleotide sequence: TGTGCCAGCAGTCCATACCTCGTAGGCTCCCCCCGGGCTAGCGAACGGGAGACCCAGTACTTC. V and J are TRBV6-1 and TRBJ2-5; a weak D match, TRBD2 (6 bases). Trimming removed 5 bases from V and 5 bases from J, with 36 bases in between. The CDR3 extends over 21 amino acids. Germline CDR1 and CDR2: MNHNS and SASEGT.